The T cell receptor (beta chain) described here comes from a study of neoadjuvant anti-PD-1 for oral cavity cancer. Study-wide context: Patients mostly received three to four biweekly nivolumab doses at 3 mg/kg before surgery. Patients without progression received a fourth nivolumab dose around day 43, then surgical resection on days 50-56. Study outcomes and limitations: Higher pretreatment Treg/Th17 ratios tracked higher pretreatment blood clonality.

These oral cavity squamous cell carcinomas were HPV-negative and locally advanced. Assay: immunoSEQ multiplex PCR; the TCRdb copy retains only in-frame clones and omits some. The sample lists tens of thousands of clones; 80% to 90% were seen once. As concerns this clone: What it binds is unknown. Other DNA sequences in the sample encode the same CDR3.

This CDR3 has 13 residues. V lost 5 bases and J lost 6, with 12 bases in between. In germline, CDR1 is SEHNR, CDR2 FQNEAQ (reference sequence). The sequence was obtained from a person aged 35-79 years with oral cavity squamous cell carcinoma. The gene calls are TRBV7-9 and TRBJ2-3; D call uncertain. This specimen consisted of PBMCs, obtained before nivolumab (anti-PD-1) treatment. The DNA for the CDR3 is TGTGCCAGCAGCCGCCAAGCTAGGGATACGCAGTATTTT. Amino acids: CASSRQARDTQYF.